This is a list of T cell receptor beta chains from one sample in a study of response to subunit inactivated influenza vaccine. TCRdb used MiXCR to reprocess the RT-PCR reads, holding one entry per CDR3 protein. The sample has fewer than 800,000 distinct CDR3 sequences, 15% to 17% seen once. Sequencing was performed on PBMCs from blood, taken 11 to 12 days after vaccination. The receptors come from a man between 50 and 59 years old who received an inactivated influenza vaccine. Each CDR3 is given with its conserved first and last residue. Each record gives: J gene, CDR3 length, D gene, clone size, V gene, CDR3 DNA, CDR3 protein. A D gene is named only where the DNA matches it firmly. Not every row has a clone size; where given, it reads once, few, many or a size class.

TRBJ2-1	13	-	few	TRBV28	TGTGCCAGCAGTTTGAACGGGGGTAATGAGCAGTTCTTC	CASSLNGGNEQFF
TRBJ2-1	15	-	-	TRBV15	TGTGCCACCAGCAGAGGTGCGGTCTCCTACAATGAGCAGTTCTTC	CATSRGAVSYNEQFF
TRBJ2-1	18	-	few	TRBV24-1	TGTGCCACCAGTGATTTCGATTCCTTAGCTATGGGGGGAAATGAGCAGTTCTTC	CATSDFDSLAMGGNEQFF
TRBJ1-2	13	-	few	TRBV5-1	TGCGCCAGCAGGACGGAGGTTGGCTATGGCTACACCTTC	CASRTEVGYGYTF
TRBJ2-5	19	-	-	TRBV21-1	TGTGCCAGCAGCAAAGTGGGGGGGCCCTGGACGTGGGGAGGGGCGACCCAGTACTTC	CASSKVGGPWTWGGATQYF
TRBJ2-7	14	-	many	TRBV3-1	TGTGCCAGCAGCCAAGGGGCGGTTTGGTACGAGCAGTACTTC	CASSQGAVWYEQYF
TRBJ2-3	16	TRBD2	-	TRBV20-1	TGCAGTGCTAGACGCGCTCTAGCGGGGGGGCCGGGTACGCAGTATTTT	CSARRALAGGPGTQYF
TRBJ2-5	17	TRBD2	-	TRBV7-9	TGTGCCAGCAGCTCGTGGTTTGGGAGCGGGAGGGCAGAGACCCAGTACTTC	CASSSWFGSGRAETQYF
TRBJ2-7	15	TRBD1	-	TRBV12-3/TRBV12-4	TGTGCCAGCAGTTTGGGACAGGTGGGACCCTACGAGCAGTACTTC	CASSLGQVGPYEQYF
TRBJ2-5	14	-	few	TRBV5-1	TGCGCCAGCAGCTTGGCCGCTGCCGTTGAGACCCAGTACTTC	CASSLAAAVETQYF
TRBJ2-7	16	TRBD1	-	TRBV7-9	TGTGCCAGCAGCTTAGCGTCCGGGACAGGGGGCTTCGAGCAGTACTTC	CASSLASGTGGFEQYF
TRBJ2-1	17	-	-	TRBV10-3	TGTGCCATCAGCCCCGCGGGGTCCTATGGCTCCTACAATGAGCAGTTCTTC	CAISPAGSYGSYNEQFF
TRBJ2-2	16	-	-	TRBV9	TGTGCCAGCAGCGTAGGGCTGGGGGCCCCCACCGGGGAGCTGTTTTTT	CASSVGLGAPTGELFF
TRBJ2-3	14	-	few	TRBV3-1	TGTGCCAGCAGCCAAGGAGCATTCACAGATACGCAGTATTTT	CASSQGAFTDTQYF
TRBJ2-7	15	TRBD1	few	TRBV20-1	TGCAGTGCTAGAGACAGGACAGGGGATATGAGCGAGCAGTACTTC	CSARDRTGDMSEQYF
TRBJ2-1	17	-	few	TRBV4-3	TGCGCCAGCAGCCAAGACAGCGACCCTAGGACTTACAATGAGCAGTTCTTC	CASSQDSDPRTYNEQFF
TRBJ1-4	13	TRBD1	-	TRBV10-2	TGCGCCAGCAGAGGGCAGGGGGAGGGAAAACTGTTTTTT	CASRGQGEGKLFF
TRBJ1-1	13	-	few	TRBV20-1	TGCAGTGCTCTCCCACTCAGGGCAGCTGAAGCTTTCTTT	CSALPLRAAEAFF
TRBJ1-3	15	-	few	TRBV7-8	TGTGCCAGCAGCCCATCTCAGGAAGGGGTGGACACCATATATTTT	CASSPSQEGVDTIYF
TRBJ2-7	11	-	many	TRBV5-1	TGCGCCAGCAGCCGGGGCACGGAGCAGTACTTC	CASSRGTEQYF
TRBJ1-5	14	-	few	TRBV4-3	TGCGCCAGCAGCCAAGGTGAGGGTGGACAGCCCCAGCATTTT	CASSQGEGGQPQHF
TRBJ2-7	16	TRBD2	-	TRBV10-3	TGTGCCATCAGTGAGTCGATCGGACTAGCGGGATACGAGCAGTACTTC	CAISESIGLAGYEQYF